Shown below are 32 T cell receptor beta chains from a single sample sequenced in a study of vaccination and CD4 T cells after COVID-19. Cultured CD4+ T cells had their DNA profiled by the Oncomine TCR Beta short-read assay. TCRdb redid the calling of the PCR reads with MiXCR, one entry per CDR3 protein. This sample carries about 2,100 distinct CDR3 sequences, about 30% of them seen once, and the ten largest clones take more than 20%. Treatment in this sample: roughly 11-day PBMC culture with coronavirus spike peptide pools or control peptides (ViraFEST assay). Their antigen targets remain unknown. The sample consisted of CD4+ T cells from blood, cultured in vitro, taken after SARS-CoV-2 vaccination. The receptors derive from a human donor who had recovered from COVID-19.

The chain recombines TRBV20-1 with TRBJ1-6, with D unresolved. The CDR3 has 14 residues. CDR1 and CDR2 (germline): DFQATT, SNEGSKA (reference sequence). Trimming removed 3 bases at V and 4 bases at J, with 10 bases between. CDR3 nucleotides: TGCAGTGCTAGGAGGCAGACGTATAATTCACCCCTCCACTTT. Amino acid sequence: CSARRQTYNSPLHF.

By frequency in the sample, this clonotype is medium-sized (0.01 to 0.1%). The rearrangement joins TRBV7-9 to TRBJ2-3; D possibly corresponds to TRBD2 (5 bases). This CDR3 spans 13 amino acids. The germline V gene encodes CDR1 SEHNR and CDR2 FQNEAQ (reference sequence). V dropped 7 bases and J dropped 3 bases, with 11 bases sitting between them. CDR3: CASNQRGTDTQYF. DNA of the CDR3: TGTGCCAGCAACCAGCGAGGGACAGATACGCAGTATTTT.

The chain links TRBV25-1 to TRBJ1-2; a weak D match, TRBD1 (6 bases). This CDR3 is 12 amino acids long. Deletions cut 7 bases from V and 6 bases from J, with 12 bases between. CDR1 and CDR2 (germline): MGHDK, SYGVNS. The CDR3 DNA reads as TGTGCCAGCATGAACAGGGATGATGGCTACACCTTC. Encoded protein: CASMNRDDGYTF.

This clonotype rates as large. The chain combines TRBV6-1 with TRBJ1-5; 9 nucleotides match TRBD1. The germline V gene has CDR1 MNHNS and CDR2 SASEGT. Trimming took 5 bases from V and 4 from J; bases not matched to a gene: 6. This CDR3 comprises 15 residues. CDR3 bases: TGTGCCAGCAGTCCCGCCGGGACAGGGAATCAGCCCCAGCATTTT. It yields the protein CASSPAGTGNQPQHF.

The chain has TRBV11-3 and TRBJ2-2, with D unresolved. The germline V gene encodes CDR1 SGHNT and CDR2 YENEEA. This CDR3 is built from 13 residues. V was shortened by 3 bases and J by 1 base, with 3 bases between the two germline ends. The CDR3 here is CASSFRNTGELFF. Here the CDR3 DNA reads TGTGCCAGCAGCTTTAGGAACACCGGGGAGCTGTTTTTT.

This clonotype has a handful of counts. The chain couples TRBV5-1 to TRBJ2-5, with 8 bases identical to TRBD2. The ends lost 1 base at V and 2 bases at J; junction bases unmatched: 4. CDR3 length: 15 amino acids. CDR1 and CDR2 from the germline V gene are SGHRS and YFSETQ. The CDR3 sequence: CASSLSGGVQETQYF. The CDR3 region has the DNA TGCGCCAGCAGCTTGTCGGGGGGGGTTCAAGAGACCCAGTACTTC.

By proportion, this clonotype is medium-sized. V usage is TRBV20-1 and J usage is TRBJ2-7; D is possibly TRBD1 (6 bases). The CDR3 spans 13 residues. Germline V lookup: CDR1 DFQATT, CDR2 SNEGSKA (reference sequence). Trimming shortened V by 5 bases and J by 2 bases, and 13 bases separated the two germline ends. DNA of the CDR3: TGCAGTGCTCAATTGACAGGAACCTACGAGCAGTACTTC. Amino acids: CSAQLTGTYEQYF.

Comment on this clonotype: This likely stems from a read error, as it lies one base from a far larger clone. This sequence joins TRBV6-6 and TRBJ1-2; 7 bases agree with TRBD1. CDR3 length: 15 amino acids. Looked up from germline, CDR1 is MNHNY and CDR2 is SVGAGI (reference sequence). The CDR3: CASGYREGGLYGYTF. The CDR3, as DNA: TGTGCCAGCGGTTACAGGGAAGGGGGCCTCTATGGCTACACCTTC.

This clonotype has a handful of counts. The chain links TRBV7-9 to TRBJ1-5, with TRBD1 matching 7 bases. The ends lost 3 bases at V and 2 bases at J; junction bases unmatched: 4. This CDR3 has 15 residues. Per the germline V gene, CDR1 is SEHNR and CDR2 is FQNEAQ (reference sequence). In nucleotides, the CDR3 is TGTGCCAGCAGCTTCCATGGACAGGGCAATCAGCCCCAGCATTTT. Amino acids: CASSFHGQGNQPQHF.

This clonotype was picked up a small number of times. The rearrangement uses TRBV7-8 and TRBJ1-2; D unclear. V gave up 0 bases and J gave up 8 bases, with 13 bases separating them. Germline CDR1 is SGHVS and CDR2 is FQNEAQ. This CDR3 region has 14 residues. CDR3 residues: CASSLAGGLHGYTF. In DNA form, the CDR3 reads TGTGCCAGCAGCTTAGCCGGCGGGCTTCACGGCTACACCTTC.

This clonotype occurred a few times. This chain links TRBV12-3 or TRBV12-4 with TRBJ2-5; 9 bases agree with TRBD1. V lost 4 bases to trimming and J lost 5 bases; unmatched junction nucleotides: 11. There are 16 residues in the CDR3. The CDR3 is CASSSTSGQGWETQYF. In DNA form, the CDR3 reads TGTGCCAGCAGTTCGACGTCGGGACAGGGTTGGGAGACCCAGTACTTC.

This clonotype has only a few counts. The chain carries TRBV6-1 and TRBJ1-5; D is undetermined. Germline V gene sequence: CDR1 MNHNS, CDR2 SASEGT. The CDR3 contains 11 residues. V was clipped by 6 bases and J by 8 bases, with 8 bases between them. DNA for the CDR3: TGTGCCAGCAGCGGGGAGGAGCCCCAGCATTTT. Protein sequence: CASSGEEPQHF.

This clonotype was counted a few times. The chain has TRBV7-9 and TRBJ2-6; D is perhaps TRBD2 (5 bases). This CDR3 contains 16 residues. V lost 3 bases and J lost 0, with 9 bases in between. The germline V gene has CDR1 SEHNR and CDR2 FQNEAQ (reference sequence). In DNA, the CDR3 is TGTGCCAGCAGCTTCGGACTGCTCTCTGGGGCCAACGTCCTGACTTTC. This encodes CASSFGLLSGANVLTF.

This clonotype is labeled medium-sized. The chain is built from TRBV28 and TRBJ1-5; no clear D gene. The CDR3 runs to 12 residues. Germline V CDR1 and CDR2: MDHEN, SYDVKM. V was clipped by 8 bases and J by 4 bases, with 9 bases between them. CDR3 DNA sequence: TGTGCCAGCTCCCGAGGAAATCAGCCCCAGCATTTT. Residues: CASSRGNQPQHF.

The chain combines TRBV7-2 with TRBJ1-2; the D is unclear. The CDR3 runs 14 residues. The ends were cut back, 5 bases at V and 1 base at J, with 11 bases in the middle. Germline CDR1 reads SGHTA; CDR2 reads FQGNSA. For the CDR3, the DNA is TGTGCCAGCAGCCGAAGCACAGTTAACTATGGCTACACCTTC. It specifies CASSRSTVNYGYTF.

This clonotype is medium-sized (0.01 to 0.1%) within its sample. The chain has TRBV20-1 and TRBJ1-6; TRBD1 might be the D (5 bases). This CDR3 comprises 15 residues. From germline, CDR1 is DFQATT and CDR2 SNEGSKA (reference sequence). Trimming took 3 bases from V and 10 from J, leaving 19 bases between them. The CDR3 DNA is TGCAGTGCTAGGCAAGGGTCTATCAGGGAATCACCCCTCCACTTT. It specifies CSARQGSIRESPLHF.

By sample fraction, this clonotype is medium-sized. The rearrangement joins TRBV28 to TRBJ1-6, with 7 bases lining up with TRBD1. The V segment lost 11 bases and the J segment 6 bases; nucleotides outside the gene matches: 7. The CDR3 covers 13 residues. In germline, CDR1 is MDHEN, CDR2 SYDVKM. CDR3 bases: TGTGCCTGGAGACAGGGTCGTAATTCACCCCTCCACTTT. Translation: CAWRQGRNSPLHF.

V and J are TRBV7-2 and TRBJ1-5; no clear D. Trimming removed 4 bases at V and 0 bases at J, with 19 bases between. Germline CDR1 SGHTA, CDR2 FQGNSA. The CDR3 covers 18 residues. CDR3 in amino acids: CASSSPRSGQYSNQPQHF. The CDR3 DNA reads TGTGCCAGCAGCTCCCCCCGTTCCGGCCAGTATAGCAATCAGCCCCAGCATTTT.

This chain joins TRBV4-1 and TRBJ2-7; tentatively, D is TRBD1 (5 bases). Between the trimmed V and J ends, which lost 5 bases and 5 bases, there was a span of 25 bases. CDR1 and CDR2 (germline): MGHRA, YSYEKL. This CDR3 has 17 amino acids. The CDR3 is CASSRGSNQGVGNEQYF. In DNA form, the CDR3 reads TGCGCCAGCAGCAGGGGATCCAACCAGGGTGTTGGAAACGAGCAGTACTTC.

This chain uses TRBV7-3 with TRBJ2-3, with 9 nucleotides matching TRBD2. The CDR3 extends over 13 amino acids. V shed 9 bases, J shed 5 bases, and the junction held 6 bases outside the gene matches. The germline gives CDR1 SGHTA, CDR2 FQGTGA. The CDR3 coding sequence is TGTGCCAGTAGCGGGGGAAAGGGAGATACGCAGTATTTT. It encodes CASSGGKGDTQYF. The variable domain in full, with the rest retrieved from reference TRBV7-3 and TRBJ2-3, is GAGVSQTPSNKVTEKGKYVELRCDPISGHTALYWYRQSLGQGPEFLIYFQGTGAADDSGLPNDRFFAVRPEGSVSTLKIQRTERGDSAVYLCASSGGKGDTQYFGPGTRLTVL.

The chain has TRBV4-3 and TRBJ1-2, with a possible D match to TRBD1 (6 bases). Trimming pared 2 bases from V and 7 bases from J, leaving 17 bases between. CDR1 is LGHNA and CDR2 is YSLEER in the germline V gene. The CDR3 contains 15 residues. The CDR3 sequence is CASSQTWGAEAGYTF. DNA for the CDR3: TGCGCCAGCAGCCAAACTTGGGGGGCGGAGGCTGGCTACACCTTC.

This clonotype was observed a few times. V gene TRBV15 combines with J gene TRBJ1-2; no reliable D call. V lost 0 bases, J lost 8 bases, and 13 bases lay in between. CDR1 is LNHNV and CDR2 is YYDKDF in the germline V gene (reference sequence). This CDR3 spans 14 amino acids. The CDR3 coding sequence is TGTGCCACCAGCAGAGACCCAGGAGTTGGGGGCTACACCTTC. It is translated as CATSRDPGVGGYTF.

This clonotype is classed as medium-sized. The chain links TRBV4-1 to TRBJ1-2, with TRBD1 as a possible D gene (5 bases). Germline loops: CDR1 MGHRA, CDR2 YSYEKL. CDR3 length: 14 amino acids. V was cut by 4 bases and J by 4 bases, with 13 bases left in between. CDR3: CASSPQGAVYGYTF. As DNA, the CDR3 is TGCGCCAGCAGCCCTCAAGGGGCGGTCTATGGCTACACCTTC.

In its sample, this clonotype was seen a few times. The J gene is TRBJ1-5, the V gene TRBV6-1, with a possible D match to TRBD1 (5 bases). Per the germline V gene, CDR1 is MNHNS and CDR2 is SASEGT. This CDR3 region has 12 residues. V shed 7 bases and J shed 5 bases, with 9 bases lying between them. CDR3 sequence reads: CASKGADQPQHF. CDR3 bases: TGTGCCAGCAAAGGGGCGGATCAGCCCCAGCATTTT.

By its share, this clonotype is large. J is TRBJ2-7 and V is TRBV7-2; D possibly corresponds to TRBD1 (6 bases). Germline V CDR1 and CDR2: SGHTA, FQGNSA. CDR3 length: 16 residues. V shed 0 bases and J shed 0 bases, with 12 bases lying between them. CDR3 region: CASSLALRGSSYEQYF. The CDR3, as DNA: TGTGCCAGCAGCTTAGCCCTTAGGGGGAGCTCCTACGAGCAGTACTTC.

The CDR3 coding sequence is TGTGCCAGCAGCCACGGGACAGGGGTCGAAAGGGCTGAAGCTTTCTTT. Its protein product is CASSHGTGVERAEAFF. The chain is built from TRBV28 and TRBJ1-1, with TRBD1 matching 10 bases. V dropped 6 bases and J dropped 6; count of bases not matched to a gene: 13. In germline, CDR1 is MDHEN, CDR2 SYDVKM. The CDR3 sequence is 16 residues long.

Notes on this clonotype: This could be a read error, since a much larger clone is one nucleotide away. Likely a read error: the CDR3 ends without its conserved phenylalanine or tryptophan. The V and J genes are TRBV7-2 and TRBJ2-4; D gene unclear. V was clipped by 3 bases and J by 6 bases, with 6 bases between them. The CDR3 totals 12 residues. Germline lookup yields CDR1 SGHTA and CDR2 FQGNSA. CDR3 region: CASSLQPNIQYS. The DNA of the CDR3 is TGTGCCAGCAGCTTGCAGCCAAACATTCAGTACTCC.

The chain is built from TRBV28 and TRBJ1-2; 10 nucleotides align to TRBD1. The V segment lost 5 bases and the J segment 2 bases; nucleotides outside the gene matches: 5. This CDR3 contains 15 residues. Germline assignment: CDR1 MDHEN and CDR2 SYDVKM. CDR3 coding DNA: TGTGCCAGCAGTCTCGCGGGACAGGGGAACTATGGCTACACCTTC. As protein: CASSLAGQGNYGYTF.

The sample holds one count of this clonotype. V is TRBV19 and J is TRBJ2-3; TRBD2 might be the D (5 bases). V was clipped by 10 bases and J by 9 bases, with 17 bases between them. The germline V gene encodes CDR1 LNHDA and CDR2 SQIVND (reference sequence). This CDR3 spans 12 amino acids. The CDR3 nucleotides read TGTGCCACCGCCGCCTCCGGGAAGACGCAGTATTTT. It encodes CATAASGKTQYF.

CDR3 loop: CASSLARGRTDTQYF. The CDR3 DNA reads as TGTGCCAGCAGCTTAGCTCGGGGGAGGACAGATACGCAGTATTTT. V gene TRBV7-2 combines with J gene TRBJ2-3; D is perhaps TRBD2 (6 bases). From germline, CDR1 is SGHTA and CDR2 FQGNSA. CDR3 length: 15 residues. Trimming left V 0 bases short and J 3 bases short, with 10 bases between.

In DNA form, the CDR3 reads TGTGCCAGCAGTGAAACCGGGACAGCTCCCTATGGCTACACCTTC. This gives the protein CASSETGTAPYGYTF. The V and J genes are TRBV6-4 and TRBJ1-2; TRBD1 agrees at 7 bases. Trimming cost V 3 bases and J 4 bases; bases outside gene matches: 8. This CDR3 has 15 residues. The germline CDR1 and CDR2 sequences are MRHNA and SNTAGT.

This clonotype showed up just once. The rearrangement joins TRBV5-4 to TRBJ2-6; 7 positions match TRBD1. Losses at the gene ends were 3 bases for V and 2 bases for J; bases not matched to a gene: 2. The CDR3 length is 15 residues. Germline values: CDR1 SGHNT, CDR2 YYREEE (reference sequence). The CDR3 region is CASSWGTAGANVLTF. In DNA, the CDR3 is TGTGCCAGCAGCTGGGGGACAGCTGGGGCCAACGTCCTGACTTTC.